This T cell receptor (beta chain) was captured by sequencing in a study of Graves' ophthalmopathy and Graves' hyperthyroidism. This CDR3 comprises 16 residues. Germline V CDR1 and CDR2: SGHNT, YYREEE (reference sequence). The V segment lost 7 bases and the J segment 3 bases; nucleotides outside the gene matches: 6. As the template, RNA transcripts were used to amplify TCR beta CDR3 regions. First-round RT-PCR relied on HTBI primers, and a second-round multiplex PCR came next. TCRdb independently ran MiXCR on the multiplex PCR reads; one entry per CDR3 protein. The sample includes over a million distinct CDR3 sequences, roughly 35% of them seen just once. This clonotype was seen many times.

The clonotype was recovered from an adult man with Graves' hyperthyroidism. This chain uses TRBV5-4 with TRBJ2-6; 11 bases fit TRBD1. The specimen sequenced was peripheral blood or thyroid tissue (not recorded which). The CDR3 is CASAGQGDYGANVLTF. The CDR3, as DNA: TGTGCCAGCGCGGGACAGGGGGATTATGGGGCCAACGTCCTGACTTTC.